This section outlines one T cell receptor (beta chain) sequence together with its context. These data come from a study of T cell changes during pregnancy in multiple sclerosis. This CDR3 comprises 14 residues. Germline CDR1 SGHAT, CDR2 FQNNGV. Between the trimmed V and J ends, which lost 5 bases and 4 bases, there was a span of 14 bases. TCRdb's copy holds only in-frame clones and misses some; the assay was immunoSEQ multiplex PCR. The sample lists fewer than 40,000 clones; around nine tenths were seen once. The chain is built from TRBV11-2 and TRBJ1-1; tentatively, D is TRBD1 (5 bases). The receptor was isolated from a female donor in good health, enrolled as a control in a pregnancy study. The sample in question was CD4+ T cells from peripheral blood mononuclear cells, obtained in the first trimester of pregnancy. Here the CDR3 DNA reads TGTGCCAGCAGCGCTTTCTTGGGGGGCACTGAAGCTTTCTTT. Encoded protein: CASSAFLGGTEAFF.